The rows below give T cell receptor beta chains drawn from one sample of a study of Ad26.COV2.S vaccination and SARS-CoV-2 variants. TCRdb's table, derived via immunoSEQ multiplex PCR, lists solely in-frame clones and lacks some. This table holds under 550,000 clones, more than 75% found once. Sequenced material: peripheral blood, taken in a trial of Ad26.COV2.S vaccine versus placebo. These receptors were taken from a person aged 18-60 years who received the Ad26.COV2.S COVID-19 vaccine or a placebo. Each CDR3 is given with its conserved first and last residue. A D gene is named only where the DNA matches it firmly. Size values are once, few and many counts, or a class for expanded clones, and some rows have none.

V gene	J gene	clone size	D gene	CDR3 DNA	CDR3 protein
TRBV11-2	TRBJ1-1	.	.	TGTGCCAGCAGCCGTAGGATGAGGGGGAACACTGAAGCTTTCTTT	CASSRRMRGNTEAFF
TRBV6-1	TRBJ1-1	.	TRBD1	TGTGCCAGCAGTGAAGGGGACAGGGGGAACACTGAAGCTTTCTTT	CASSEGDRGNTEAFF
TRBV7-2	TRBJ2-7	.	.	TGTGCCAGCAGCTCCTTCCTCCCCCCCGAGCAGTACTTC	CASSSFLPPEQYF
TRBV10-3	TRBJ1-2	once	.	TGTGCCATCAGCGCCCCGGGGTCGGGCTACACCTTC	CAISAPGSGYTF
TRBV5-5	TRBJ1-4	.	.	TGTGCCAGCAGCTTGTTGGTGGGGGATAATGAAAAACTGTTTTTT	CASSLLVGDNEKLFF
TRBV10-3	TRBJ2-5	once	.	TGTGCCATCAGTGTATTCAGGGGGGGAAACCAGTACTTC	CAISVFRGGNQYF
TRBV13	TRBJ1-2	.	TRBD1	TGTGCCAGCAGATTGACAGGGGGCGACGCCTATGGCTACACCTTC	CASRLTGGDAYGYTF
TRBV3-1/TRBV3-2	TRBJ2-1	.	TRBD2	TGTGCCAGCAGCCAAGATCGATCAACTAGCGGAAGCTCCTACAATGAGCAGTTCTTC	CASSQDRSTSGSSYNEQFF
TRBV28	TRBJ2-7	.	.	TGTGCCAGCAGTCCCAGAGGGGGGAGAGGGCAAACCTACGAGCAGTACTTC	CASSPRGGRGQTYEQYF
TRBV7-3	TRBJ2-3	.	TRBD1	TGTGCCAGCAGCTTAAGTTTTGGGACAGGGTTGACAGATACGCAGTATTTT	CASSLSFGTGLTDTQYF
TRBV12-3/TRBV12-4	TRBJ2-7	.	.	TGTGCCAGCAGTTTAGCAGGACCACAGTACTTC	CASSLAGPQYF
TRBV9	TRBJ2-1	.	.	TGTGCCAGCAGCGTAGAGGGCAGGGGCAGGGATGAGCAGTTCTTC	CASSVEGRGRDEQFF
TRBV19	TRBJ2-7	.	TRBD1	TGTGCCAGTAGTCTTAAACAGGGGGCGTTTCAGGGACCCTACGAGCAGTACTTC	CASSLKQGAFQGPYEQYF
TRBV29-1	TRBJ2-7	.	.	TGCAGCGTTGAAGTAGGGGGCTACGAGCAGTACTTC	CSVEVGGYEQYF
TRBV19	TRBJ2-7	few	.	TGTGCCAGTAGTATTAAGCAGGGGAACGAGCAGTACTTC	CASSIKQGNEQYF
TRBV6-2/TRBV6-3	TRBJ2-5	.	.	TGTGCCAGCAGCCCCCCGGGGGCCCAAGAGACCCAGTACTTC	CASSPPGAQETQYF
TRBV5-6	TRBJ1-1	.	.	TGTGCCAGCAGCTTTCTCTCCATAGGGCCTGAAGCTTTCTTT	CASSFLSIGPEAFF
TRBV25-1	TRBJ1-1	.	.	TGTGCCAGCAGTCTGGGGTCGGCTGAAGCTTTCTTT	CASSLGSAEAFF
TRBV14	TRBJ2-7	few	.	TGTGCCAGCAGGGGACCTTCCTACGAGCAGTACTTC	CASRGPSYEQYF
TRBV28	TRBJ1-2	once	TRBD1	TGTGCCAGCAGTTTATCGGGACAGGGTTTCCGTTATTATGGCTACACCTTC	CASSLSGQGFRYYGYTF
TRBV15	TRBJ2-5	once	TRBD1	TGTGCCACCAGCAGAGATCCGACAGGGGTCGGGGAGACCCAGTACTTC	CATSRDPTGVGETQYF
TRBV30	TRBJ1-2	.	TRBD1	TGTGCCTGGAGCGATCTTTGGACAGGGTTGCCCGGCTACACCTTC	CAWSDLWTGLPGYTF
TRBV10-3	TRBJ2-3	.	TRBD2	TGTGCCATCAGTGGCGCTAGCGGGAGCACAGATACGCAGTATTTT	CAISGASGSTDTQYF
TRBV5-6	TRBJ1-1	.	TRBD1	TGTGCCAGCAGCTTGGTAGGGGGCAGAGGAATGAACACTGAAGCTTTCTTT	CASSLVGGRGMNTEAFF
TRBV5-4	TRBJ2-1	.	.	TGTGCCAGCAGCCTGGGACTCGGGGCCTACAATGAGCAGTTCTTC	CASSLGLGAYNEQFF